This record covers a single T cell receptor (beta chain). What it binds is not known. The sample is drawn from a study of cytomegalovirus exposure and HLA in healthy donors. Study-level results: Researchers counted roughly 160 TCR beta chains as cytomegalovirus-associated.

Using immunoSEQ multiplex PCR, the repertoire was profiled, and TCRdb retains in-frame clones only, with some absent. The sample shows over 200,000 clones, roughly 80% of them seen only once. This TCR derives from a woman aged 18-29 years in good health and CMV-seronegative. The specimen was PBMCs.

The CDR3 bases are TGTGCCAGCAGCCTCGTCTCGGGGTTAATAGGCTACACCTTC. This encodes CASSLVSGLIGYTF. The rearrangement joins TRBV7-9 to TRBJ1-2; no definite D call. CDR3 length: 14 amino acids. Germline lookup yields CDR1 SEHNR and CDR2 FQNEAQ (reference sequence). V gave up 5 bases and J gave up 8 bases, with 18 bases separating them.